A single T cell receptor (beta chain) is shown here with its context. Trimming shortened V by 1 base and J by 7 bases, and 11 bases separated the two germline ends. The CDR3 contains 14 residues. Per the germline V gene, CDR1 is SGHDT and CDR2 is YYEEEE. The sample is drawn from a study of T cell responses to AZD1222 COVID-19 vaccine. The protocol was immunoSEQ multiplex PCR, while the TCRdb copy is restricted to in-frame clones and leaves out a portion. The sample shows 100,000 to 150,000 clones, approximately 88% of them seen only once. This clonotype originated in an adult in good health. The chain recombines TRBV5-6 with TRBJ1-4; D gene uncertain. Sample: peripheral blood, taken on day 0 of AZD1222 vaccination. CDR3 region: CASSLTGEGEKLFF. For the CDR3, the DNA is TGTGCCAGCAGCTTGACCGGGGAGGGTGAAAAACTGTTTTTT.